This is a list of T cell receptor beta chains from one sample in a study of CD8+CD57+ T cells in acquired aplastic anemia. TCRdb called the reads again in MiXCR, with one record for every CDR3 protein. The data show hundreds of thousands of distinct CDR3 sequences, with around 32% seen just once and less than 0.85% held by the top ten. The sample consisted of sorted CD4+, CD8+, or CD8+CD57+ T cells (not recorded which) from PBMCs. The receptors derive from a human donor with aplastic anemia. CDR3s include the opening cysteine and the closing phenylalanine or tryptophan. Each record gives: D gene, J gene, clone size, V gene, CDR3 protein, CDR3 DNA. A D gene is named only where the DNA matches it firmly. Some rows mark clone size as missing; the rest say once, few, many or name a class of expanded clone.

>.|TRBJ1-3|.|TRBV30
CAWSATLMGQLNTIYF
TGTGCCTGGAGCGCCACGCTGATGGGACAACTAAACACCATATATTTT
>TRBD1|TRBJ2-7|many|TRBV29-1
CSVQIGQGSGEQYF
TGCAGCGTCCAAATTGGACAGGGTAGTGGCGAGCAGTACTTC
>.|TRBJ2-7|.|TRBV24-1
CATSDLRQGYAYEQYF
TGTGCCACCAGTGATTTAAGGCAGGGGTATGCCTACGAGCAGTACTTC
>.|TRBJ2-5|.|TRBV7-3
CAREKGEETQYF
TGTGCCAGAGAAAAGGGGGAAGAGACCCAGTACTTC
>.|TRBJ2-5|.|TRBV24-1
CATSDPQEAVGETQYF
TGTGCCACCAGTGATCCTCAGGAAGCGGTGGGAGAGACCCAGTACTTC
>TRBD1|TRBJ1-2|.|TRBV30
CAWSTGTGFFRGYTF
TGTGCCTGGAGCACCGGGACAGGGTTTTTCCGTGGCTACACCTTC
>.|TRBJ1-6|.|TRBV6-4
CASSPGRNNSPLHF
TGTGCCAGCAGTCCGGGACGCAATAATTCACCCCTCCACTTT
>.|TRBJ2-5|.|TRBV6-1
CASSEAGIIQETQYF
TGTGCCAGCAGTGAAGCAGGGATAATTCAAGAGACCCAGTACTTC
>.|TRBJ2-5|.|TRBV3-1
CASSQAAQGETQYF
TGTGCCAGCAGCCAAGCAGCGCAGGGAGAGACCCAGTACTTC
>.|TRBJ2-7|many|TRBV4-2
CASSQRAVTNFGEQYF
TGTGCCAGCAGCCAAAGGGCGGTAACCAATTTCGGCGAGCAGTACTTC
>.|TRBJ2-1|many|TRBV24-1
CATSDSLVEQFF
TGTGCCACCAGTGATTCCCTAGTGGAGCAGTTCTTC
>.|TRBJ1-1|many|TRBV29-1
CSAAQGGSNTEAFF
TGCAGCGCCGCCCAGGGAGGGTCGAACACTGAAGCTTTCTTT
>TRBD1|TRBJ2-1|few|TRBV6-1
CASSEIGQGRNEQFF
TGTGCCAGCAGTGAAATCGGACAGGGTAGGAACGAGCAGTTCTTC
>.|TRBJ1-5|many|TRBV20-1
CSARDRWGVQPQHF
TGCAGTGCTAGAGATCGGTGGGGTGTTCAGCCCCAGCATTTT
>TRBD1|TRBJ2-7|.|TRBV19
CAGSIRGQDEQYF
TGTGCCGGTAGTATCAGGGGGCAGGACGAGCAGTACTTC
>.|TRBJ1-1|.|TRBV20-1
CSASFGDMNTEAFF
TGCAGTGCTAGTTTCGGGGATATGAACACTGAAGCTTTCTTT
>TRBD2|TRBJ2-7|.|TRBV10-3
CAISASGYEQYF
TGTGCCATCAGTGCTAGCGGGTACGAGCAGTACTTC
>.|TRBJ1-6|few|TRBV30
CAWSQGPNNSPLHF
TGTGCCTGGAGTCAGGGGCCCAATAATTCACCCCTCCACTTT
>.|TRBJ1-5|.|TRBV6-1
CASGEVGGSPQHF
TGTGCCAGCGGTGAAGTGGGGGGATCGCCCCAGCATTTT
>TRBD1|TRBJ1-5|.|TRBV6-1
CASYDRVANQPQHF
TGTGCCAGCTACGACAGGGTGGCCAATCAGCCCCAGCATTTT
>.|TRBJ2-3|.|TRBV15
CATSLGGHLKRADTQYF
TGTGCCACCAGCTTGGGGGGGCACCTAAAGCGGGCAGATACGCAGTATTTT
>.|TRBJ1-6|.|TRBV7-3
CASSKTSGDSPLHF
TGTGCCAGCAGCAAGACTAGCGGGGATTCACCCCTCCACTTT
>TRBD1|TRBJ1-2|many|TRBV7-2
CASSSTGGIYGYTF
TGTGCCAGCAGCTCGACAGGGGGCATCTATGGCTACACCTTC
>.|TRBJ1-2|many|TRBV24-1
CATSDPRGSGYGYTF
TGTGCCACCAGTGATCCGCGGGGGTCGGGGTATGGCTACACCTTC
>.|TRBJ2-7|.|TRBV2
CASSPGRGQYF
TGTGCCAGCAGTCCCGGGCGGGGGCAGTACTTC
>.|TRBJ2-3|few|TRBV24-1
CATSDRFTDTQYF
TGTGCCACCAGTGACAGGTTCACAGATACGCAGTATTTT
>.|TRBJ1-3|many|TRBV10-3
CATSTGGRVFSGNTIYF
TGTGCCACCTCAACGGGGGGAAGGGTTTTCTCTGGAAACACCATATATTTT
>.|TRBJ2-7|many|TRBV15
CATSREKIGLDEQYF
TGTGCCACCAGCAGAGAAAAGATAGGTCTAGACGAGCAGTACTTC
>TRBD1|TRBJ2-7|many|TRBV20-1
CSARVSGQGELVRYF
TGCAGTGCTAGGGTGTCGGGACAGGGCGAATTGGTTCGGTACTTC
>.|TRBJ2-7|few|TRBV11-3
CASSLDRSFYEQYF
TGTGCCAGCAGCTTAGATCGGTCCTTTTACGAGCAGTACTTC
>.|TRBJ1-2|many|TRBV20-1
CSARHSIYGYTF
TGCAGTGCTAGACATTCAATCTATGGCTACACCTTC
>.|TRBJ2-5|few|TRBV7-2
CASSKGVRETQYF
TGTGCCAGCAGCAAGGGAGTTCGGGAGACCCAGTACTTC
>TRBD2|TRBJ2-1|.|TRBV19
CASSVLAGGREEQFF
TGTGCCAGTAGTGTCTTAGCGGGAGGGCGGGAAGAGCAGTTCTTC
>.|TRBJ2-1|many|TRBV19
CASSIGQAYNEQFF
TGTGCCAGTAGTATAGGACAGGCGTACAATGAGCAGTTCTTC
>.|TRBJ2-5|many|TRBV14
CASSQERKTQYF
TGTGCCAGCAGCCAAGAGAGGAAGACCCAGTACTTC
>TRBD1|TRBJ1-6|many|TRBV15
CATSRDLQGDSPLHF
TGTGCCACCAGCAGAGATCTGCAGGGGGATTCACCCCTCCACTTT
>.|TRBJ1-2|many|TRBV11-2
CASSLDGGRNYGYTF
TGTGCCAGCAGCTTAGACGGGGGCAGGAACTATGGCTACACCTTC
>TRBD1|TRBJ1-2|.|TRBV2
CASGDRGDFGYTF
TGTGCCAGCGGCGACAGGGGGGATTTTGGCTACACCTTC
>TRBD1|TRBJ2-2|.|TRBV2
CASILDRARTGELFF
TGTGCCAGCATCTTAGACAGGGCTCGCACCGGGGAGCTGTTTTTT
>.|TRBJ2-7|many|TRBV11-2
CASSAKSYEQYF
TGTGCCAGCAGCGCAAAGTCCTACGAGCAGTACTTC
>TRBD2|TRBJ2-2|.|TRBV4-1
CASSQLSGGNTGELFF
TGCGCCAGCAGCCAACTTAGCGGGGGCAACACCGGGGAGCTGTTTTTT
>.|TRBJ1-6|once|TRBV19
CASSKQGDNSPLHF
TGTGCCAGTAGTAAGCAGGGTGACAATTCACCTCTCCACTTT
>TRBD2|TRBJ2-5|many|TRBV2
CASSAGLAGDRETQYF
TGTGCCAGCAGTGCGGGACTAGCGGGAGATAGAGAGACCCAGTACTTC
>.|TRBJ2-5|.|TRBV7-3
CASSSRSQETQYF
TGTGCCAGCAGCTCCAGGTCACAAGAGACCCAGTACTTC